These 20 T cell receptor beta chains were sequenced from one sample in a study of cytotoxic CD8 clonotypes in ibrutinib-treated CLL. TCRdb's table, derived via immunoSEQ multiplex PCR, lists solely in-frame clones and lacks some. The repertoire holds hundreds of thousands of clones, with 70% as singletons. Sequenced here: PBMCs, sampled after 24 months of ibrutinib treatment. The receptor set was obtained from a human donor with chronic lymphocytic leukemia.

The chain links TRBV2 to TRBJ1-4, with D tentatively TRBD1 (5 bases). Germline assignment: CDR1 SNHLY and CDR2 FYNNEI. The CDR3 is made up of 13 amino acids. Trimming cost V 11 bases and J 7 bases, with 17 bases left between them. CDR3 residues: CAGNRDLFEKLFF. CDR3 bases: TGTGCCGGAAACCGGGACCTATTTGAAAAACTGTTTTTT.

This sequence joins TRBV9 and TRBJ2-2; D is possibly TRBD2 (6 bases). The germline gives CDR1 SGDLS, CDR2 YYNGEE. The CDR3 runs 13 residues. V lost 5 bases and J 3 bases, leaving 8 bases between the germline ends. Here the CDR3 DNA reads TGTGCCAGCAGTGGGACTTACACCGGGGAGCTGTTTTTT. This sequence encodes CASSGTYTGELFF.

The chain joins TRBV27 to TRBJ2-7; 8 bases map to TRBD1. The CDR3 has 15 amino acids. Trimming cost V 7 bases and J 2 bases; bases outside gene matches: 10. Germline CDR1 reads MNHEY; CDR2 reads SMNVEV (reference sequence). The CDR3 here is CASTFIGQGAYEQYF. The DNA of the CDR3 is TGTGCCAGCACCTTCATAGGACAGGGAGCCTACGAGCAGTACTTC.

This rearrangement joins TRBV7-3 to TRBJ1-1; possible D gene TRBD1, 5 bases. This CDR3 is built from 16 residues. The germline gives CDR1 SGHTA, CDR2 FQGTGA. Trimming left V 0 bases short and J 5 bases short, with 16 bases between. CDR3 nucleotide sequence: TGTGCCAGCAGCTTAACCCCGCTTGTGGGGGGGACTGAAGCTTTCTTT. This codes for CASSLTPLVGGTEAFF.

This clone was seen just once. V usage is TRBV29-1 and J usage is TRBJ2-2; 9 nucleotides agree with TRBD1. Unmatched junction bases numbered 11, after V lost 3 bases and J lost 3 bases. Germline lookup yields CDR1 SQVTM and CDR2 ANQGSEA. This CDR3 spans 17 amino acids. CDR3 sequence (DNA): TGCAGCGTTGATAGACCAGTTCGGACAGGGGACACCGGGGAGCTGTTTTTT. Translated, it gives CSVDRPVRTGDTGELFF.

The chain employs TRBV29-1 and TRBJ2-6; D unresolved. The CDR3 is 14 residues long. Germline-derived CDR1 and CDR2 are SQVTM and ANQGSEA. V gave up 1 base and J gave up 0 bases, with 4 bases separating them. The CDR3 loop reads CSVEADSGANVLTF. CDR3 nucleotides: TGCAGCGTTGAAGCGGACTCTGGGGCCAACGTCCTGACTTTC.

The J gene is TRBJ2-5, the V gene TRBV29-1; no clear D. Germline V gene sequence: CDR1 SQVTM, CDR2 ANQGSEA. CDR3 length equals 11 residues. V lost 4 bases to trimming and J lost 5 bases, with 8 bases between them. CDR3 protein: CSVADTETQYF. In nucleotides, the CDR3 is TGCAGCGTTGCGGATACGGAGACCCAGTACTTC.

The rearrangement joins TRBV5-1 to TRBJ2-7; no clear D. Germline V gives CDR1 SGHRS, CDR2 YFSETQ. The germline V and J ends were trimmed by 4 bases and 7 bases, with 18 bases remaining between them. The CDR3 contains 14 residues. Here the CDR3 reads CASSPTDGTGEQYF. In DNA, the CDR3 is TGCGCCAGCAGCCCGACGGACGGCACTGGAGAGCAGTACTTC.

V is TRBV28 and J is TRBJ2-7, with TRBD2 as a possible D gene (7 bases). V was cut by 3 bases and J by 4 bases, with 13 bases left in between. Per germline, CDR1 MDHEN and CDR2 SYDVKM. CDR3 length equals 14 residues. The CDR3 DNA reads as TGTGCCAGCAGTTTGCGAGCGGGACATTACGAGCAGTACTTC. It translates to CASSLRAGHYEQYF.

The chain couples TRBV2 to TRBJ1-2; 9 nucleotides match TRBD1. Looked up from germline, CDR1 is SNHLY and CDR2 is FYNNEI. Losses at the gene ends were 5 bases for V and 3 bases for J; bases not matched to a gene: 4. This CDR3 comprises 14 residues. Here the CDR3 reads CASSLQGADYGYTF. The CDR3 bases are TGTGCCAGCAGTTTACAGGGGGCGGACTATGGCTACACCTTC.

This clone occurred a few times. The chain joins TRBV4-1 to TRBJ1-4; 8 nucleotides line up with TRBD1. V gave up 1 base and J gave up 1 base; unmatched junction bases: 14. The CDR3 covers 20 residues. Germline values: CDR1 MGHRA, CDR2 YSYEKL. In DNA form, the CDR3 reads TGCGCCAGCAGCCAAGCGGTCCAGGGGGCGGCATCGGGAACTAATGAAAAACTGTTTTTT. Translated, it gives CASSQAVQGAASGTNEKLFF.

The chain has TRBV7-2 and TRBJ1-5, with D unresolved. Germline CDR1 SGHTA, CDR2 FQGNSA. V gave up 5 bases and J gave up 3 bases, with 5 bases separating them. The CDR3 is 12 residues long. The CDR3 DNA follows: TGTGCCAGCAGCGTGAACAATCAGCCCCAGCATTTT. Protein: CASSVNNQPQHF.

The chain carries TRBV5-1 and TRBJ2-5; D possibly uses TRBD1 or TRBD2 (6 bases each). Germline V gene data show CDR1 as SGHRS and CDR2 as YFSETQ. The CDR3 is made up of 15 amino acids. V was cut by 4 bases and J by 4 bases, with 17 bases left in between. CDR3 amino acids: CASSLPTGARETQYF. CDR3 DNA: TGCGCCAGCAGCCTCCCGACGGGGGCGAGAGAGACCCAGTACTTC.

This chain links TRBV5-5 with TRBJ1-1; 7 bases are a match to TRBD1. This CDR3 is 14 amino acids long. The trim removed 4 bases at V and 5 bases at J, leaving 8 bases unmatched. The germline V gene encodes CDR1 SGHKS and CDR2 YYEKEE (reference sequence). CDR3 sequence: CASSLTGLWTEAFF. DNA for the CDR3: TGTGCCAGCAGCCTGACAGGGCTATGGACTGAAGCTTTCTTT.

The chain couples TRBV4-1 to TRBJ2-7, with 8 bases fitting TRBD2. CDR3 length: 15 amino acids. Germline CDR1 reads MGHRA; CDR2 reads YSYEKL. Unmatched junction bases numbered 4, after V lost 3 bases and J lost 0 bases. The CDR3 here is CASSHETSGSYEQYF. CDR3 DNA: TGCGCCAGCAGCCACGAAACTAGCGGCTCCTACGAGCAGTACTTC.

CDR3 sequence (DNA): TGTGCCAGCAGCTTGGGACAAAGCTCCTACAATGAGCAGTTCTTC. Protein: CASSLGQSSYNEQFF. V usage is TRBV5-8 and J usage is TRBJ2-1; no reliable D call. This CDR3 has 15 residues. Trimming pared 0 bases from V and 0 bases from J, leaving 7 bases between. From germline, CDR1 is SGHTS and CDR2 YDEGEE.

The CDR3 loop is CASSLGGSNQPQHF. The CDR3 DNA reads as TGCGCCAGCAGCTTGGGTGGAAGCAATCAGCCCCAGCATTTT. The V and J genes are TRBV5-1 and TRBJ1-5; D is undetermined. With 0 bases removed from V and 1 base from J, the gap between germline ends came to 5 bases. The germline V gene encodes CDR1 SGHRS and CDR2 YFSETQ. There are 14 residues in the CDR3.

The chain recombines TRBV5-1 with TRBJ2-7; a possible D gene is TRBD1 (6 bases). V gave up 4 bases and J gave up 4 bases, with 9 bases separating them. The CDR3 extends over 12 amino acids. The germline V gene encodes CDR1 SGHRS and CDR2 YFSETQ. CDR3 amino acids: CASSQTGYEQYF. The CDR3 region has the DNA TGCGCCAGCAGCCAAACAGGGTACGAGCAGTACTTC.

The rearrangement uses TRBV28 and TRBJ1-2, with D tentatively TRBD1 (5 bases). Looked up from germline, CDR1 is MDHEN and CDR2 is SYDVKM. V was clipped by 4 bases and J by 8 bases, with 17 bases between them. This CDR3 spans 14 amino acids. The DNA for the CDR3 is TGTGCCAGCAGTTGGGGCAGGGATAAAGGAGGCTACACCTTC. The encoded protein is CASSWGRDKGGYTF.

This chain joins TRBV6-5 and TRBJ1-1; D might be TRBD1 (6 bases). The CDR3 is made up of 13 amino acids. Trimming left V 6 bases short and J 6 bases short, with 14 bases between. In germline, CDR1 is MNHEY, CDR2 SVGAGI. CDR3 in amino acids: CASRPYRVSEAFF. The CDR3 DNA reads as TGTGCCAGCAGACCTTACAGGGTTTCTGAAGCTTTCTTT.